Following are 5 T cell receptor beta chains from one sample sequenced in a study of blood T cell repertoires in COVID-19. Sequenced by immunoSEQ multiplex PCR; TCRdb stores in-frame clones only, minus some. The sample has about 150,000 clones, 70% to 85% seen once; the top ten hold 0.63%. The sample taken for sequencing was peripheral blood. These receptors were taken from a man aged 55-75 years with COVID-19, enrolled during active disease.

This clone is a singleton in its sample. V is TRBV28 and J is TRBJ1-2, with TRBD1 identical over 9 bases. Looked up from germline, CDR1 is MDHEN and CDR2 is SYDVKM. This CDR3 is 14 amino acids long. The J segment lost 8 bases and the V segment lost 9 bases, leaving 13 bases of the junction unmatched. The CDR3 here is CASRLGTGSWGYTF. The CDR3 DNA is TGTGCCAGTCGGCTAGGGACAGGGTCGTGGGGCTACACCTTC.

The chain has TRBV7-2 and TRBJ2-1; maybe TRBD1 (6 bases). The CDR3 spans 14 residues. The germline gives CDR1 SGHTA, CDR2 FQGNSA. V lost 1 base, J lost 7 bases, and 11 bases lay in between. The CDR3 here is CASSLELGANEQFF. CDR3 nucleotides: TGTGCCAGCAGCTTAGAACTGGGGGCTAATGAGCAGTTCTTC. The whole variable domain, filled in from reference TRBV7-2 and TRBJ2-1, reads GAGVSQSPSNKVTEKGKDVELRCDPISGHTALYWYRQSLGQGLEFLIYFQGNSAPDKSGLPSDRFSAERTGGSVSTLTIQRTQQEDSAVYLCASSLELGANEQFFGPGTRLTVL.

The chain carries TRBV6-5 and TRBJ1-2, with 7 nucleotides matching TRBD1. In germline, CDR1 is MNHEY, CDR2 SVGAGI. V gave up 6 bases and J gave up 1 base; unmatched junction bases: 8. The CDR3 loop spans 15 amino acids. DNA for the CDR3: TGTGCCAGCAGCTTGGGTCCAGGGGGTAACTATGGCTACACCTTC. This translates into CASSLGPGGNYGYTF.

This chain uses TRBV5-6 with TRBJ1-3, with D unclear. This CDR3 is 14 amino acids long. V was pared by 1 base and J by 8 bases, with 13 bases between. CDR1 is SGHDT and CDR2 is YYEEEE in the germline V gene. CDR3 DNA sequence: TGTGCCAGCAGCTTGTATGGCCGACGGGACACCATATATTTT. Protein sequence: CASSLYGRRDTIYF.

The V gene is TRBV7-9, the J gene TRBJ1-3; no firm D call. Germline V CDR1 and CDR2: SEHNR, FQNEAQ (reference sequence). V lost 5 bases to trimming and J lost 4 bases, with 6 bases between them. CDR3 length: 12 residues. The CDR3 bases are TGTGCCAGCAGCCTCCAGGGAAACACCATATATTTT. Translated: CASSLQGNTIYF.